Following are 29 T cell receptor beta chains from one sample sequenced in a study of cytomegalovirus exposure and HLA in healthy donors. The PCR made use of 60 Vbeta and 13 Jbeta primers. Some clones are missing from TCRdb's copy, which holds only in-frame ones; the method was immunoSEQ multiplex PCR. The sample lists fewer than 200,000 clones, about 82% occurring once. The sequencing input was PBMCs. The receptor set was obtained from a female donor in good health and CMV-seronegative.

CDR3 bases: TGCAGTGCTAGAGCCCCATATGGCTACACCTTC. Protein sequence: CSARAPYGYTF. This sequence joins TRBV20-1 and TRBJ1-2, with D hard to call. Trimming left V 1 base short and J 5 bases short, with 5 bases between. Germline V gene data show CDR1 as DFQATT and CDR2 as SNEGSKA (reference sequence). The CDR3 spans 11 residues.

The V gene is TRBV9, the J gene TRBJ1-1, with 7 bases that match TRBD1. Germline V lookup: CDR1 SGDLS, CDR2 YYNGEE. The junction had 6 bases not matched to a gene; V was cut back by 0 bases and J by 10 bases. This CDR3 is 13 amino acids long. The CDR3 DNA is TGTGCCAGCAGCGTAGCAGGGGGTCAGGGAGCTTTCTTT. Its translation is CASSVAGGQGAFF.

The chain combines TRBV4-1 with TRBJ2-3, with D possibly being TRBD2 (5 bases). Germline CDR1 is MGHRA and CDR2 is YSYEKL. The CDR3 is 14 amino acids. Trimming stripped 7 bases from V and 6 bases from J, with 17 bases between. The chain's CDR3 is CASTAFGVGDTQYF. DNA for the CDR3: TGCGCCAGCACCGCCTTCGGGGTAGGGGATACGCAGTATTTT.

The J gene is TRBJ2-1, the V gene TRBV9, with 8 positions matching TRBD2. The trim removed 4 bases at V and 8 bases at J, leaving 5 bases unmatched. The CDR3 is 13 residues long. Germline CDR1 SGDLS, CDR2 YYNGEE. The CDR3 region has the DNA TGTGCCAGCAGCCCTCGGGGGGGAGATGAGCAGTTCTTC. Its translation: CASSPRGGDEQFF.

This chain links TRBV12-5 with TRBJ1-2; 7 positions match TRBD1. V shed 7 bases and J 5 bases; nucleotides not matched to a gene: 7. Germline assignment: CDR1 LGHNT and CDR2 FRNRAP. The CDR3 contains 13 residues. The CDR3 DNA reads TGTGCTAGTGCCGAGGGGGCAAGATATGGCTACACCTTC. Its translation is CASAEGARYGYTF.

This clone is judged medium-sized (0.01 to 0.1%). This chain links TRBV25-1 with TRBJ1-4; 7 nucleotides line up with TRBD1. Germline CDR1 and CDR2: MGHDK and SYGVNS. The CDR3 runs to 15 residues. V was clipped by 5 bases and J by 8 bases; unmatched bases: 11. CDR3: CASSLLTGQKEKLFF. The DNA for the CDR3 is TGTGCCAGCAGTCTACTGACAGGGCAAAAGGAAAAACTGTTTTTT. Filled out from reference TRBV25-1 and TRBJ1-4, the complete variable domain reads EADIYQTPRYLVIGTGKKITLECSQTMGHDKMYWYQQDPGMELHLIHYSYGVNSTEKGDLSSESTVSRIRTEHFPLTLESARPSHTSQYLCASSLLTGQKEKLFFGSGTQLSVL.

This chain joins TRBV30 and TRBJ2-7; tentative D call: TRBD1 (5 bases). The CDR3 length is 12 residues. Germline values: CDR1 GTSNPN, CDR2 SVGIG (reference sequence). Trimming stripped 4 bases from V and 2 bases from J, with 9 bases between. The CDR3 reads CAWIRGPYEQYF. The CDR3 DNA reads TGTGCCTGGATTAGGGGCCCCTACGAGCAGTACTTC.

The chain recombines TRBV6-5 with TRBJ1-6; D not resolved. Trimming stripped 6 bases from V and 12 bases from J, with 15 bases between. Germline V gives CDR1 MNHEY, CDR2 SVGAGI. The length of the CDR3 is 13 residues. CDR3 region: CASRAGWELPLHF. In DNA, the CDR3 is TGTGCCAGCAGGGCAGGTTGGGAGCTACCCCTCCACTTT.

This clone was detected once. This chain joins TRBV7-3 and TRBJ2-3; a possible D gene is TRBD1 (6 bases). Per germline, CDR1 SGHTA and CDR2 FQGTGA. Trimming removed 2 bases from V and 4 bases from J, with 10 bases in between. There are 14 residues in the CDR3. CDR3 nucleotide sequence: TGTGCCAGCAGCTTATCTGGGGGCCCAGATACGCAGTATTTT. Its protein product is CASSLSGGPDTQYF.

This clone was counted a single time. The J gene is TRBJ1-1, the V gene TRBV10-2, with 9 bases that match TRBD1. V shed 8 bases and J 0 bases; nucleotides not matched to a gene: 19. CDR1 and CDR2 from the germline V gene are WSHSY and SAAADI. This CDR3 has 19 residues. CDR3 in DNA: TGCGCCAGCCCTCAGGGACAGGGTCTGCGAAGGGGGATGAACACTGAAGCTTTCTTT. Protein sequence: CASPQGQGLRRGMNTEAFF.

The chain is built from TRBV5-8 and TRBJ2-5; 10 bases map to TRBD1. Germline-derived CDR1 and CDR2 are SGHTS and YDEGEE. J lost 5 bases, V lost 0 bases, and 4 bases had no gene match. CDR3 length: 15 amino acids. CDR3 residues: CASSLAGQGWETQYF. The DNA of the CDR3 is TGTGCCAGCAGCTTGGCGGGACAGGGGTGGGAGACCCAGTACTTC. Variable domain in full (rest from reference TRBV5-8 and TRBJ2-5): EAGVTQSPTHLIKTRGQQATLRCSPISGHTSVYWYQQALGLGLQFLLWYDEGEERNRGNFPPRFSGRQFPNYSSELNVNALELEDSALYLCASSLAGQGWETQYFGPGTRLLVL.

This clone occurred once. V and J are TRBV7-2 and TRBJ1-1, with 9 bases fitting TRBD1. Germline values: CDR1 SGHTA, CDR2 FQGNSA. Trimming removed 6 bases from V and 4 bases from J; junction bases left unmatched: 6. This CDR3 contains 14 residues. DNA of the CDR3: TGTGCCAGCAGTATACAGGGGGCGAGCACTGAAGCTTTCTTT. Its protein product is CASSIQGASTEAFF. Supplemented by reference TRBV7-2 and TRBJ1-1, the full variable domain reads GAGVSQSPSNKVTEKGKDVELRCDPISGHTALYWYRQSLGQGLEFLIYFQGNSAPDKSGLPSDRFSAERTGGSVSTLTIQRTQQEDSAVYLCASSIQGASTEAFFGQGTRLTVV.

For this clone: Relative to the germline gene, one junction end is altered; a read error may explain this. The chain links TRBV28 to TRBJ2-6; TRBD2 aligns across 7 bases. Germline V lookup: CDR1 MDHEN, CDR2 SYDVKM. This CDR3 has 18 amino acids. CDR3 loop: CASSPSWGGSAGANGLTF. The CDR3, as DNA: TGTGCCAGCAGTCCGTCATGGGGGGGTAGCGCTGGGGCCAACGGCCTGACTTTC.

V is TRBV9 and J is TRBJ2-6; no definite D call. CDR1 is SGDLS, CDR2 YYNGEE, per germline. The germline V and J ends were trimmed by 3 bases and 0 bases, with 4 bases remaining between them. The CDR3 consists of 14 residues. CDR3 in amino acids: CASSEASGANVLTF. CDR3 DNA sequence: TGTGCCAGCAGCGAAGCCTCTGGGGCCAACGTCCTGACTTTC.

The chain uses TRBV5-6 and TRBJ2-1; TRBD1 aligns across 10 bases. Germline CDR1 is SGHDT and CDR2 is YYEEEE. Losses at the gene ends were 3 bases for V and 2 bases for J; bases not matched to a gene: 8. The CDR3 has 17 residues. CDR3 amino acids: CASSSYGTGAPYNEQFF. CDR3 DNA sequence: TGTGCCAGCAGCTCATACGGGACAGGGGCCCCCTACAATGAGCAGTTCTTC.

This clone showed up just once. The CDR3 spells CATSRDRAGGYNEQFF. The CDR3 DNA reads as TGTGCCACCAGCAGAGATAGGGCGGGGGGGTACAATGAGCAGTTCTTC. The V and J genes are TRBV15 and TRBJ2-1; TRBD2 agrees at 9 bases. The CDR3 consists of 16 residues. V gave up 0 bases and J gave up 4 bases; unmatched junction bases: 4. Germline V gene lookup returns CDR1 LNHNV and CDR2 YYDKDF (reference sequence).

The chain combines TRBV11-3 with TRBJ2-3; 9 nucleotides agree with TRBD1. Per the germline V gene, CDR1 is SGHNT and CDR2 is YENEEA. The CDR3 is made up of 16 amino acids. V gave up 5 bases and J gave up 5 bases; unmatched junction bases: 11. CDR3 protein: CASSPTGTGSGDTQYF. The CDR3 coding sequence is TGTGCCAGCAGCCCAACCGGGACAGGGTCGGGAGATACGCAGTATTTT.

This chain links TRBV2 with TRBJ1-2; D gene uncertain. This CDR3 comprises 13 residues. V lost 7 bases and J lost 4, with 13 bases in between. CDR1 and CDR2 (germline): SNHLY, FYNNEI. In DNA form, the CDR3 reads TGTGCCAGCACCCTCGAGGTTCTCTATGGCTACACCTTC. It is translated as CASTLEVLYGYTF.

The V and J genes are TRBV19 and TRBJ2-1; TRBD2 matches at 8 bases. After removal of 6 bases from V and 7 bases from J, the junction contained 11 bases not matched to a gene. Germline-derived CDR1 and CDR2 are LNHDA and SQIVND (reference sequence). The CDR3 is made up of 15 amino acids. CDR3 sequence: CASRPAGVRRNEQFF. Written as DNA, the CDR3 is TGTGCCAGTAGACCAGCGGGAGTTAGAAGAAATGAGCAGTTCTTC.

The chain combines TRBV28 with TRBJ2-3; tentatively, D is TRBD1 (6 bases). The germline CDR1 and CDR2 sequences are MDHEN and SYDVKM. V dropped 6 bases and J dropped 2 bases, with 18 bases sitting between them. This CDR3 spans 16 amino acids. The CDR3 is CASRGARLADTDTQYF. The CDR3 bases are TGTGCCAGCAGGGGGGCTCGGCTAGCTGACACAGATACGCAGTATTTT.

This chain joins TRBV11-3 and TRBJ1-5; D unclear. There are 9 residues in the CDR3. CDR1 and CDR2 (germline): SGHNT, YENEEA. Trimming left V 7 bases short and J 13 bases short, with 8 bases between. In DNA, the CDR3 is TGTGCCAGCAACTACCATCAGCATTTT. It translates to CASNYHQHF.

The chain employs TRBV18 and TRBJ2-7, with 8 bases lining up with TRBD1. The germline CDR1 and CDR2 sequences are KGHSH and LQKENI. The CDR3 is 14 amino acids. J lost 9 bases, V lost 3 bases, and 10 bases had no gene match. CDR3 sequence reads: CASSPTRGPNGQYF. The CDR3 DNA follows: TGTGCCAGCTCACCGACCAGGGGGCCAAATGGGCAGTACTTC.

This clone was seen more than once but under ten times. The CDR3 bases are TGCGCCAGCAGCCAAGTAGCAAGCTATGGCTACACCTTC. The encoded protein is CASSQVASYGYTF. The V gene is TRBV4-1, the J gene TRBJ1-2; unclear D gene. This CDR3 is 13 amino acids long. The germline V gene has CDR1 MGHRA and CDR2 YSYEKL. V lost 1 base to trimming and J lost 4 bases, with 7 bases between them.

This clone was seen a few times. This sequence joins TRBV15 and TRBJ1-2; D uncertain. V was clipped by 0 bases and J by 3 bases, with 11 bases between them. CDR3 length: 15 amino acids. CDR1 and CDR2 (germline): LNHNV, YYDKDF (reference sequence). The CDR3 DNA reads as TGTGCCACCAGCAGAGATTCGGGGTTCGACTATGGCTACACCTTC. Amino acids: CATSRDSGFDYGYTF. Combining the CDR3 with reference TRBV15 and TRBJ1-2 gives the whole variable domain DAMVIQNPRYQVTQFGKPVTLSCSQTLNHNVMYWYQQKSSQAPKLLFHYYDKDFNNEADTPDNFQSRRPNTSFCFLDIRSPGLGDTAMYLCATSRDSGFDYGYTFGSGTRLTVV.

This clone was counted a single time. The chain joins TRBV5-6 to TRBJ2-5, with 9 bases aligning to TRBD1. Germline V CDR1 and CDR2: SGHDT, YYEEEE. The CDR3 consists of 13 residues. J lost 14 bases, V lost 5 bases, and 13 bases had no gene match. The CDR3 protein is CASSSGTGSNQYF. The CDR3 coding sequence is TGTGCCAGCAGTTCCGGGACAGGGTCCAACCAATACTTC. Full variable domain (remainder filled in from reference TRBV5-6 and TRBJ2-5): DAGVTQSPTHLIKTRGQQVTLRCSPKSGHDTVSWYQQALGQGPQFIFQYYEEEERQRGNFPDRFSGHQFPNYSSELNVNALLLGDSALYLCASSSGTGSNQYFGPGTRLLVL.

The chain joins TRBV18 to TRBJ2-1, with 12 bases fitting TRBD1. V dropped 5 bases and J dropped 7; count of bases not matched to a gene: 6. CDR3 length: 15 amino acids. CDR1 is KGHSH and CDR2 is LQKENI in the germline V gene. This CDR3 is CASSKGQGAFNEQFF. CDR3 nucleotides: TGTGCCAGCTCAAAGGGACAGGGGGCTTTTAATGAGCAGTTCTTC.

The chain has TRBV5-4 and TRBJ2-7; 8 bases are a match to TRBD2. The V gene end was trimmed by 3 bases and the J gene end by 3 bases; junction bases not matched to a gene: 5. The CDR3 covers 14 residues. Germline V gene lookup returns CDR1 SGHNT and CDR2 YYREEE (reference sequence). The CDR3 DNA sequence: TGTGCCAGCAGCTCGGGACTAGTGGACTACGAGCAGTACTTC. Its protein is CASSSGLVDYEQYF.

The chain employs TRBV2 and TRBJ2-3, with D perhaps matching TRBD2 (6 bases). The CDR3 totals 14 residues. The germline V gene encodes CDR1 SNHLY and CDR2 FYNNEI. V lost 6 bases and J 3 bases, leaving 13 bases between the germline ends. CDR3 in amino acids: CASRATSRTDTQYF. CDR3 in DNA: TGTGCCAGCAGAGCGACTAGTAGAACAGATACGCAGTATTTT.

This clone was seen more than once but under ten times. The genes are TRBV5-1 and TRBJ2-7; D possibly corresponds to TRBD2 (6 bases). V gave up 2 bases and J gave up 5 bases, with 14 bases separating them. The germline CDR1 and CDR2 sequences are SGHRS and YFSETQ. CDR3 length equals 14 residues. CDR3: CASSFNSGRNEQYF. The CDR3 nucleotides are TGCGCCAGCAGCTTTAATAGCGGTCGAAACGAGCAGTACTTC.